This record covers a single T cell receptor beta chain. Antigen specificity is unknown. This record belongs to a study of shared clonotypes between healthy human individuals. Findings and limits, study-wide: Shared clonotypes across all four donors exceeded non-shared ones in generation probability.

The V gene lost 6 bases and the J gene lost 5 bases, with 16 bases spanning the gap. CDR1 is MNHEY and CDR2 is SMNVEV in the germline V gene (reference sequence). The CDR3 totals 14 residues. Terminally differentiated effector memory CD45RA+ cells were excluded from the naive CD8 cells, which were CD45RO-negative and positively selected for CCR7. Sequencing was performed with immunoSEQ multiplex PCR; in TCRdb, only in-frame clones are kept and a portion is missing. The sample lists about 2.2 million clones, 80% to 95% seen once, with 1.5% to 2% in the top ten. Sequencing was done on a sample of naive CD8+ T cells from PBMCs. The chain recombines TRBV27 with TRBJ2-5; a weak D match, TRBD1 (6 bases). The sequence came from a man aged 18 to 35 in good health. Some clones in this sample may be carry-over from other donors' samples. The CDR3 coding sequence is TGTGCCAGCAGCCTAAGGGGGACAAGGGAGACCCAGTACTTC. Encoded protein: CASSLRGTRETQYF.